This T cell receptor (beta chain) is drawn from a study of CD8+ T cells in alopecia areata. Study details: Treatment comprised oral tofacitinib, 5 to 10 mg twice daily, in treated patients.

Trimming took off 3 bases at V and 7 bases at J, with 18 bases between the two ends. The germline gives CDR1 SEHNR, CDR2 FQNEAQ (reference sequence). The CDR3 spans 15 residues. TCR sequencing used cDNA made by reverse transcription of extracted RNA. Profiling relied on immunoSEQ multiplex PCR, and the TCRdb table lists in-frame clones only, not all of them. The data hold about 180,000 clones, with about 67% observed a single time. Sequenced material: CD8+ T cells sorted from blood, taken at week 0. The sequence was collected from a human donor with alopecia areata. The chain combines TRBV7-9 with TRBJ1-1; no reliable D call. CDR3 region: CASSLVPVDEVEAFF. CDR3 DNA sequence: TGTGCCAGCAGCTTGGTTCCGGTTGATGAAGTTGAAGCTTTCTTT.